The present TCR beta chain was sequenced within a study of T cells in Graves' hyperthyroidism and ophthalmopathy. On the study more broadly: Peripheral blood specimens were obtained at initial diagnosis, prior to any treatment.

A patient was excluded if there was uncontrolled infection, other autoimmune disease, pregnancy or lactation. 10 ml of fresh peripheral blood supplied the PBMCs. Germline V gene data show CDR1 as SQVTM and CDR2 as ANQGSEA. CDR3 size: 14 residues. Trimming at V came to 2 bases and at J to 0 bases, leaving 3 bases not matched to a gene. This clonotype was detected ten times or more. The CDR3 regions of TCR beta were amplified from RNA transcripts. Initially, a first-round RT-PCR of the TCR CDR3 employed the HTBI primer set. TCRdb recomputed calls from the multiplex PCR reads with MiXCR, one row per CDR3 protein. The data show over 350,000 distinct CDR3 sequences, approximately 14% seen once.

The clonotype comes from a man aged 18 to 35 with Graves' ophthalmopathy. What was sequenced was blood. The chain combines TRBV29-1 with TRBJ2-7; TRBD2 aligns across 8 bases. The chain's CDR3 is CSVEKSGGSYEQYF. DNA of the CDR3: TGCAGCGTTGAAAAGAGCGGGGGCTCCTACGAGCAGTACTTC.